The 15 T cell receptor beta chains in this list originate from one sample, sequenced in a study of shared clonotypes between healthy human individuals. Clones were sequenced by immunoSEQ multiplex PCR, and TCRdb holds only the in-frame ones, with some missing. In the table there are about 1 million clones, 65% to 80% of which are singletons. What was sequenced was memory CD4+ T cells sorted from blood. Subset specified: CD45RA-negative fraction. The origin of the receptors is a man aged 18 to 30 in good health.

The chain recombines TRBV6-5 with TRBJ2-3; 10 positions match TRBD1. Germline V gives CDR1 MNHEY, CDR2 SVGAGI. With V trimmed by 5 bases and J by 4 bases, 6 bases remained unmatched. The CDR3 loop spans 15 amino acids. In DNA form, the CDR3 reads TGTGCCAGCAGTCCGTCGGGACAGGGGTCAGATACGCAGTATTTT. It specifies CASSPSGQGSDTQYF.

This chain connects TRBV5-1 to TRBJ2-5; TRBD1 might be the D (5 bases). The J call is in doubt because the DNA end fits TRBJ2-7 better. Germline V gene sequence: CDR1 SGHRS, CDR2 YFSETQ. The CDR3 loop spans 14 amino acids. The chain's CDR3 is CASSLAVQGYEQYF. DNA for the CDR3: TGCGCCAGCAGCTTGGCGGTCCAGGGCTACGAGCAGTACTTC.

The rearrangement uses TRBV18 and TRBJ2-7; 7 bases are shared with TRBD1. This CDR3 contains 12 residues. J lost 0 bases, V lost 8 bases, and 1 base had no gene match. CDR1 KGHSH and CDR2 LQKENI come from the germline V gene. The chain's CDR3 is CASTGASYEQYF. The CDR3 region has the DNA TGTGCCAGCACAGGGGCCTCCTACGAGCAGTACTTC.

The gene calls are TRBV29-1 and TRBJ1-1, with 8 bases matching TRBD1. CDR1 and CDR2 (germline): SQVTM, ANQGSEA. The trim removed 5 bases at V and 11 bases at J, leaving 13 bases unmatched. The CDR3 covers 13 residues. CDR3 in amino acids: CSVRKDTGGEAFF. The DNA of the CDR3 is TGCAGCGTTCGCAAAGACACAGGGGGGGAGGCTTTCTTT.

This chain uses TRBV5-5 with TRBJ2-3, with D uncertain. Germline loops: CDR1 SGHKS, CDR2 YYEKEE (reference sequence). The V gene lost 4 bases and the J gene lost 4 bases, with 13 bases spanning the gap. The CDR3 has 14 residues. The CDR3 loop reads CASSGPKKADTQYF. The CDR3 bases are TGTGCCAGCAGCGGGCCTAAAAAGGCAGATACGCAGTATTTT.

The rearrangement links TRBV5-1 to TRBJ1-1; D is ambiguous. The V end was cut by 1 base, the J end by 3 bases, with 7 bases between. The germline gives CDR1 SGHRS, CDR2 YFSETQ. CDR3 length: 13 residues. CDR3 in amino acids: CASSLYRDTEAFF. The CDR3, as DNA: TGCGCCAGCAGCTTGTACCGGGACACTGAAGCTTTCTTT.

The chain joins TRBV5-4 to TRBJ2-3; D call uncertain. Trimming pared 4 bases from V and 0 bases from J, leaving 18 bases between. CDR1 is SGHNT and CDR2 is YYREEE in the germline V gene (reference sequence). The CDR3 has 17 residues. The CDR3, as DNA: TGTGCCAGCAGCGGCGACTCTGCGGCGTTTAGCACAGATACGCAGTATTTT. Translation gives CASSGDSAAFSTDTQYF.

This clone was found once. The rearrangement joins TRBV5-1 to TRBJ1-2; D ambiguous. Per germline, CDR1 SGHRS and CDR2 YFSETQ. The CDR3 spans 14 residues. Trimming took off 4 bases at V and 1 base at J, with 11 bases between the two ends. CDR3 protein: CASSLSGNNYGYTF. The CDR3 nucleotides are TGCGCCAGCAGCCTTTCTGGGAATAACTATGGCTACACCTTC.

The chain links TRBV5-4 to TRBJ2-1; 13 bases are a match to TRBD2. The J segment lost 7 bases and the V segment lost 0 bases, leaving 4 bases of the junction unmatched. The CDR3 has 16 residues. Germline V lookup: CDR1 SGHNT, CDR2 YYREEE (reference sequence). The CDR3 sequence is CASSLDGTSGINEQFF. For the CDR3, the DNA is TGTGCCAGCAGCTTGGATGGGACTAGCGGGATAAATGAGCAGTTCTTC.

The CDR3 loop reads CASRGQKGGSYGYTF. CDR3 nucleotides: TGTGCCAGCAGGGGTCAAAAAGGGGGAAGCTATGGCTACACCTTC. The V gene is TRBV27, the J gene TRBJ1-2, with a weak D call TRBD1 (6 bases). V lost 6 bases, J lost 4 bases, and 18 bases lay in between. The CDR3 consists of 15 residues. Per germline, CDR1 MNHEY and CDR2 SMNVEV (reference sequence).

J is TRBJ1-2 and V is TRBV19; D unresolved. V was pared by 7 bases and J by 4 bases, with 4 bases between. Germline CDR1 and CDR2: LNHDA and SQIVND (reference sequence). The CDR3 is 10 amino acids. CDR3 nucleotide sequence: TGTGCCAGTACTCGCTATGGCTACACCTTC. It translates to CASTRYGYTF.

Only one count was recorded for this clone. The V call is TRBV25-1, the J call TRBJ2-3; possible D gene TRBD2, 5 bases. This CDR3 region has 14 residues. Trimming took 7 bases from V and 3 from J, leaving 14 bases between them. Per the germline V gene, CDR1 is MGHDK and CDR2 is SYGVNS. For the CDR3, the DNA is TGTGCCAGCACTTTAGGCGGGCTGACAGATACGCAGTATTTT. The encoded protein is CASTLGGLTDTQYF.

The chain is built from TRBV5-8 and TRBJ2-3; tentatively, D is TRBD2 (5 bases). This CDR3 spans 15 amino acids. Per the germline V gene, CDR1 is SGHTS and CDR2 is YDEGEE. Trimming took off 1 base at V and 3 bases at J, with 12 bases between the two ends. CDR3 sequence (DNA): TGTGCCAGCAGCTTGTTTAGCGCAAAGACAGATACGCAGTATTTT. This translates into CASSLFSAKTDTQYF.

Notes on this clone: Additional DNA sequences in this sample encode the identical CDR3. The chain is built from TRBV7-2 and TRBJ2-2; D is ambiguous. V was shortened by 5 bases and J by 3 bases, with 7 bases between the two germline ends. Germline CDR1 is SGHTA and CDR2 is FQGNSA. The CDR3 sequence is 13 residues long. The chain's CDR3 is CASSPDYTGELFF. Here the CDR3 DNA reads TGTGCCAGCAGCCCCGACTACACCGGGGAGCTGTTTTTT.

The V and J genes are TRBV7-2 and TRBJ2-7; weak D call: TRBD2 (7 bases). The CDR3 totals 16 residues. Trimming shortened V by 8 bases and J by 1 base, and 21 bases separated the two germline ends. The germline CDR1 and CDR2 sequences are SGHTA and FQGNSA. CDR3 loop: CASGLTGGPFSYEQYF. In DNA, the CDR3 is TGTGCCAGCGGATTAACGGGGGGCCCTTTTTCCTACGAGCAGTACTTC.